Below, 25 T cell receptor beta chains from the same sample are listed, as sequenced in a study of blood T cell repertoires in COVID-19. Sequenced by immunoSEQ multiplex PCR; TCRdb stores in-frame clones only, minus some. Counted here are 150,000 to 250,000 clones, about 86% occurring once; the ten biggest clones make up 7% to 9%. Sequencing was done on a sample of PBMCs or T cells enriched from blood (not recorded which). The receptors were sampled from a man in his forties who had recovered from COVID-19.

This clone was seen only once. This CDR3 reads CASSSYWTGRNGYTF. The CDR3 DNA reads TGTGCCAGCAGCTCATACTGGACGGGGAGGAATGGCTACACCTTC. J is TRBJ1-2 and V is TRBV5-8, with D uncertain. This CDR3 is built from 15 residues. The germline V gene encodes CDR1 SGHTS and CDR2 YDEGEE. Trimming left V 3 bases short and J 6 bases short, with 18 bases between.

The J gene is TRBJ1-2, the V gene TRBV4-2; TRBD1 matches at 8 bases. J was trimmed by 8 bases and V by 3 bases; bases with no gene match: 5. CDR1 LGHNA and CDR2 YNFKEQ come from the germline V gene. CDR3 length: 13 amino acids. CDR3 amino acids: CASSQDRELGYTF. The DNA of the CDR3 is TGTGCCAGCAGCCAGGACAGGGAATTGGGCTACACCTTC.

The chain combines TRBV4-3 with TRBJ2-3; the D gene is possibly TRBD2 (6 bases). The germline CDR1 and CDR2 sequences are LGHNA and YSLEER. CDR3 size: 13 residues. V was pared by 2 bases and J by 7 bases, with 10 bases between. The CDR3 bases are TGCGCCAGCAGCCAAAGACTAGAACATACGCAGTATTTT. It yields the protein CASSQRLEHTQYF.

V and J are TRBV27 and TRBJ2-1; 7 nucleotides align to TRBD2. Looked up from germline, CDR1 is MNHEY and CDR2 is SMNVEV (reference sequence). Trimming cost V 7 bases and J 15 bases; bases outside gene matches: 15. CDR3 size: 13 residues. The CDR3 region has the DNA TGTGCCAGCACCCCTCCTAGGCGGGGGAGTCTGTTCTTC. Amino acid sequence: CASTPPRRGSLFF.

This clone came up once. The chain is built from TRBV28 and TRBJ1-2; the match to TRBD1 covers 7 bases. The V gene end was trimmed by 8 bases and the J gene end by 8 bases; junction bases not matched to a gene: 11. The CDR3 runs to 13 residues. Germline V gene sequence: CDR1 MDHEN, CDR2 SYDVKM. The CDR3 sequence: CASEPGQLSGYTF. The CDR3 DNA sequence: TGTGCCAGCGAACCGGGACAGCTATCCGGCTACACCTTC.

The V gene is TRBV2, the J gene TRBJ1-2; 7 nucleotides match TRBD1. J was trimmed by 7 bases and V by 7 bases; bases with no gene match: 6. The CDR3 is 12 amino acids. CDR1 and CDR2 (germline): SNHLY, FYNNEI. CDR3 nucleotides: TGTGCCAGCAAGACAGGGTACGGTGGCTACACCTTC. Translation: CASKTGYGGYTF.

This clone has only one observation. For the CDR3, the DNA is TGTGCCATCAGTGGACAGGACGATGGCTACACCTTC. Protein product: CAISGQDDGYTF. The chain has TRBV10-3 and TRBJ1-2; tentative D call: TRBD1 (6 bases). Trimming cost V 4 bases and J 6 bases, with 9 bases left between them. The CDR3 has 12 residues. Germline loops: CDR1 ENHRY, CDR2 SYGVKD.

V is TRBV9 and J is TRBJ2-1; D is undetermined. CDR3 length: 12 residues. The germline V gene encodes CDR1 SGDLS and CDR2 YYNGEE. Trimming left V 4 bases short and J 8 bases short, with 10 bases between. The CDR3 sequence: CASSSLSDEQFF. The CDR3, as DNA: TGTGCCAGCAGCTCCCTCTCCGATGAGCAGTTCTTC.

The chain is built from TRBV11-2 and TRBJ1-5; 7 nucleotides align to TRBD1. The CDR3 sequence is 14 residues long. CDR1 and CDR2 (germline): SGHAT, FQNNGV. The trim removed 2 bases at V and 7 bases at J, leaving 5 bases unmatched. The CDR3 coding sequence is TGTGCCAGCAGCTTACAAAACAGGGGACAGCCCCAGCATTTT. Its translation is CASSLQNRGQPQHF.

The gene calls are TRBV4-2 and TRBJ2-3; 9 bases agree with TRBD2. CDR3 length: 17 amino acids. J gave up 6 bases and V 0 bases, and 10 bases lay outside the gene matches. Germline values: CDR1 LGHNA, CDR2 YNFKEQ. The CDR3 reads CASSQEAGAGGRDTQYF. DNA for the CDR3: TGTGCCAGCAGCCAAGAAGCCGGAGCGGGGGGCCGGGATACGCAGTATTTT.

V is TRBV25-1 and J is TRBJ1-1; TRBD1 is a possible D gene (5 bases). V lost 7 bases, J lost 0 bases, and 12 bases lay in between. This CDR3 has 14 residues. CDR1 is MGHDK, CDR2 SYGVNS, per germline. The CDR3 bases are TGTGCCAGCACTCGCGGGACGGTGAACACTGAAGCTTTCTTT. Residues: CASTRGTVNTEAFF. Based on the CDR3 plus reference TRBV25-1 and TRBJ1-1, the full variable domain is EADIYQTPRYLVIGTGKKITLECSQTMGHDKMYWYQQDPGMELHLIHYSYGVNSTEKGDLSSESTVSRIRTEHFPLTLESARPSHTSQYLCASTRGTVNTEAFFGQGTRLTVV.

The rearrangement uses TRBV12-5 and TRBJ2-1; 9 bases match TRBD2. J was trimmed by 8 bases and V by 6 bases; bases with no gene match: 14. The CDR3 runs 16 residues. In germline, CDR1 is LGHNT, CDR2 FRNRAP. The CDR3 bases are TGTGCTAGTGGCCTTGGGCGGGGGGGCATTTTCGATGAGCAGTTCTTC. Translated: CASGLGRGGIFDEQFF.

About this clone: One junction end does not reproduce the germline sequence, and a read error may be involved. The chain employs TRBV20-1 and TRBJ2-1; no clear D gene. This CDR3 comprises 12 residues. The V gene's germline CDR1 is DFQATT and CDR2 SNEGSKA (reference sequence). The CDR3: CSASDRYHEQFF. Here the CDR3 DNA reads TGCAGTGCTAGTGACCGCTACCATGAGCAGTTCTTC.

V and J are TRBV30 and TRBJ1-2; D may be TRBD1 (6 bases). Germline CDR1 GTSNPN, CDR2 SVGIG (reference sequence). The CDR3 covers 14 residues. Between the trimmed V and J ends, which lost 5 bases and 8 bases, there was a span of 21 bases. In DNA, the CDR3 is TGTGCCTGGGGTTTGGGTTTCTCAGGGGACGGCTACACCTTC. Translating gives CAWGLGFSGDGYTF.

This clone was seen more than once but under ten times. This rearrangement joins TRBV7-2 to TRBJ2-4; 9 nucleotides align to TRBD1. V was pared by 5 bases and J by 8 bases, with 7 bases of the junction left unmatched. CDR1 and CDR2 (germline): SGHTA, FQGNSA. The CDR3 contains 14 residues. The CDR3 protein is CASSTRQGVDIQYF. The CDR3, as DNA: TGTGCCAGCAGCACCAGACAGGGGGTGGACATTCAGTACTTC.

This sequence joins TRBV11-3 and TRBJ1-2; 9 nucleotides align to TRBD1. The CDR3 is 16 residues long. Germline V gene data show CDR1 as SGHNT and CDR2 as YENEEA. V gave up 1 base and J gave up 6 bases; unmatched junction bases: 9. The CDR3 DNA sequence: TGTGCCAGCAGCTTAGTACTACAGGGGGCACCTGATGGCTACACCTTC. Amino acid sequence: CASSLVLQGAPDGYTF. The variable domain in full, with the rest retrieved from reference TRBV11-3 and TRBJ1-2, is EAGVVQSPRYKIIEKKQPVAFWCNPISGHNTLYWYLQNLGQGPELLIRYENEEAVDDSQLPKDRFSAERLKGVDSTLKIQPAELGDSAVYLCASSLVLQGAPDGYTFGSGTRLTVV.

The chain employs TRBV20-1 and TRBJ2-1, with 8 positions matching TRBD2. V was clipped by 3 bases and J by 4 bases; unmatched bases: 5. CDR3 size: 14 residues. CDR1 is DFQATT, CDR2 SNEGSKA, per germline (reference sequence). As DNA, the CDR3 is TGCAGTGCTAGTACTAGCGGAATATACAATGAGCAGTTCTTC. Protein product: CSASTSGIYNEQFF.

This clone was seen a handful of times. The V gene is TRBV9, the J gene TRBJ2-7, with D perhaps matching TRBD1 (8 bases). Per the germline V gene, CDR1 is SGDLS and CDR2 is YYNGEE. The CDR3 covers 14 residues. V was clipped by 4 bases and J by 3 bases, with 14 bases between them. CDR3 loop: CASSLSGTGYEQYF. CDR3 DNA sequence: TGTGCCAGCAGCTTGAGCGGGACAGGCTACGAGCAGTACTTC.

This clone was seen only once. The chain uses TRBV12-3 or TRBV12-4 and TRBJ1-4, with D possibly being TRBD1 (6 bases). The CDR3 sequence is 12 residues long. V was cut by 6 bases and J by 9 bases, with 11 bases left in between. CDR3 bases: TGTGCCAGCAGCCCTCAGGGGCAAAAACTGTTTTTT. It encodes CASSPQGQKLFF.

The chain couples TRBV6-1 to TRBJ2-2; 9 bases match TRBD1. This CDR3 is 16 amino acids long. J was trimmed by 3 bases and V by 0 bases; bases with no gene match: 2. Germline CDR1 is MNHNS and CDR2 is SASEGT. The CDR3 loop is CASSEAGQGHTGELFF. CDR3 nucleotides: TGTGCCAGCAGTGAAGCCGGACAGGGGCACACCGGGGAGCTGTTTTTT.

The chain is built from TRBV6-5 and TRBJ1-4; the match to TRBD1 covers 7 bases. This CDR3 spans 14 amino acids. The germline gives CDR1 MNHEY, CDR2 SVGAGI. V was clipped by 2 bases and J by 6 bases; unmatched bases: 3. CDR3 loop: CASSYRDSYEKLFF. DNA of the CDR3: TGTGCCAGCAGTTACCGGGACAGTTATGAAAAACTGTTTTTT.

The genes are TRBV18 and TRBJ1-1; perhaps TRBD1 as D (6 bases). The CDR3 loop spans 15 amino acids. Trimming cost V 0 bases and J 4 bases, with 12 bases left between them. Germline V gene data show CDR1 as KGHSH and CDR2 as LQKENI. The CDR3 spells CASSPPGGRPTEAFF. The CDR3 bases are TGTGCCAGCTCACCACCAGGGGGAAGGCCCACTGAAGCTTTCTTT.

This sequence joins TRBV3-1 (or the pseudogene TRBV3-2) and TRBJ2-5, with TRBD2 matching 8 bases. CDR1 LGHDT and CDR2 YNNKEL come from the germline V gene (reference sequence). The CDR3 covers 13 residues. V was clipped by 2 bases and J by 4 bases; unmatched bases: 0. The chain's CDR3 is CASSQRGGETQYF. The CDR3 DNA reads as TGTGCCAGCAGCCAACGGGGGGGAGAGACCCAGTACTTC.

The V and J genes are TRBV28 and TRBJ1-2; 9 bases agree with TRBD1. The CDR3 has 15 amino acids. Germline CDR1 is MDHEN and CDR2 is SYDVKM. Trimming at V came to 3 bases and at J to 5 bases, leaving 7 bases not matched to a gene. The CDR3, as DNA: TGTGCCAGCAGTTTGCCCGGACAGGGGAGGTATGGCTACACCTTC. Translating gives CASSLPGQGRYGYTF.

This clone was picked up a small number of times. This chain uses TRBV5-1 with TRBJ1-2, with TRBD1 matching 10 bases. Unmatched junction bases numbered 7, after V lost 0 bases and J lost 8 bases. The germline V gene has CDR1 SGHRS and CDR2 YFSETQ. This CDR3 has 15 residues. CDR3 DNA: TGCGCCAGCAGCTTGGACGGGACAGGGGCCGTGGGCTACACCTTC. As protein: CASSLDGTGAVGYTF.